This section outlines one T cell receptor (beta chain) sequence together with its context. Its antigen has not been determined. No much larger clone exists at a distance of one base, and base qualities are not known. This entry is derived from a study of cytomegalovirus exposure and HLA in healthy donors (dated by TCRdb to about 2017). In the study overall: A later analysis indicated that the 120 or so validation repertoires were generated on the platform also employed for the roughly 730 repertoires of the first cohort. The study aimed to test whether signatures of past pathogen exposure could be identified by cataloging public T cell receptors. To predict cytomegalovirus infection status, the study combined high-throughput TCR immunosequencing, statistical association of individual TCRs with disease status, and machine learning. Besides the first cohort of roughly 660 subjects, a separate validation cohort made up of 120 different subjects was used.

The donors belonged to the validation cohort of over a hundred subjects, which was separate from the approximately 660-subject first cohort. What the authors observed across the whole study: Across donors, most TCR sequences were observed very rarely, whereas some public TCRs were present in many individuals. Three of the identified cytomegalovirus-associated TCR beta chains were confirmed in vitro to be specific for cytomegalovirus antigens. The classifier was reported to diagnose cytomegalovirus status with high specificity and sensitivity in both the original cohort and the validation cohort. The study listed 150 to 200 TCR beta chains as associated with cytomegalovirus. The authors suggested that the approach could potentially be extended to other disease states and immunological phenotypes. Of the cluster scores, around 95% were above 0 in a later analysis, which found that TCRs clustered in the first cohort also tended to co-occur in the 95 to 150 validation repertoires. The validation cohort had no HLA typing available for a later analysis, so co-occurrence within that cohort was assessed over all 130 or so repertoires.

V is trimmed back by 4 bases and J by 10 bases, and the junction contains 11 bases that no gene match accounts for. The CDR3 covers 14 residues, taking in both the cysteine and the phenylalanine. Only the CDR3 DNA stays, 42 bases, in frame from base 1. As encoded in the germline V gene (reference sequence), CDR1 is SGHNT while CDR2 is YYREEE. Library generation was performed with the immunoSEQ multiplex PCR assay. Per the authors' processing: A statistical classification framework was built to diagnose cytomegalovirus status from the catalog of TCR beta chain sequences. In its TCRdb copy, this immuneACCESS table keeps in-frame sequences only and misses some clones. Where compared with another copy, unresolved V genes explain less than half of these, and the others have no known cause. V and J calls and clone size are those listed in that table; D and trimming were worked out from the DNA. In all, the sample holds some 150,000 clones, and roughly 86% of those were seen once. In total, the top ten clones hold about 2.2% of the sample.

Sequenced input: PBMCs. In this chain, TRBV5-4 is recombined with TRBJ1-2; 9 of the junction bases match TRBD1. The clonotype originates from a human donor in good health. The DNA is TGTGCCAGCAGCGCTCAACAGGGGGCGCTTACCTACACCTTC. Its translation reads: CASSAQQGALTYTF.